The rows below give T cell receptor beta chains drawn from one sample of a study of neurological immune-mediated disorders. TCRdb re-derived calls from the 5' RACE reads in MiXCR, one entry per CDR3 protein. The table lists tens of thousands of distinct CDR3 sequences, about an eighth of them singletons. Sequenced input: PBMCs. These TCRs come from a man aged 60 to 69 in good health. Each CDR3 is given with its conserved first and last residue. Fields, in order: V gene, D gene, J gene, clone size, CDR3 DNA, CDR3 protein. A D gene is named only where the DNA matches it firmly. The size entry gives once, few, many or a size class.

>TRBV25-1|NA|TRBJ1-2|few
TGTGCCAGCAGTGAAGTAGACACGAATTACTATGGCTACACCTTC
CASSEVDTNYYGYTF
>TRBV20-1|TRBD2|TRBJ2-5|many
TGCAGTGGGGGCGGGGGGCCTCACCGAGAGACCCAGTACTTC
CSGGGGPHRETQYF
>TRBV5-6|NA|TRBJ2-5|many
TGTGCCAGCAGCTTCAGTAGACGAGAGACCCAGTACTTC
CASSFSRRETQYF
>TRBV29-1|TRBD1|TRBJ2-5|many
TGCAGCGTTGAAAGCCGGACAGGGCCGGAAGAGACCCAGTACTTC
CSVESRTGPEETQYF
>TRBV29-1|NA|TRBJ2-3|many
TGCAGCGTTGAAGGAGGGCAGGGGAATACAGATACGCAGTATTTT
CSVEGGQGNTDTQYF
>TRBV5-1|NA|TRBJ1-1|many
TGCGCCAGCAGCTTGAGAGCAGGGGTAGGAACTGAAGCTTTCTTT
CASSLRAGVGTEAFF
>TRBV29-1|NA|TRBJ1-1|many
TGCAGCGTTGAAGATGACGGGCCTGAAGCTTTCTTT
CSVEDDGPEAFF
>TRBV25-1|TRBD2|TRBJ2-3|many
TGTGCCAGCAGTGAATTTGGATCTTCTAGCGGGGGAGATACGCAGTATTTT
CASSEFGSSSGGDTQYF
>TRBV9|NA|TRBJ2-7|many
TGTGCCAGCAGCCCCTCAGGAATCGGCTACGAGCAGTACTTC
CASSPSGIGYEQYF
>TRBV9|TRBD2|TRBJ2-5|many
TGTGCCAGCAGCCCAACTAGCGTTCAAGAGACCCAGTACTTC
CASSPTSVQETQYF
>TRBV12-3/TRBV12-4|TRBD1|TRBJ2-7|many
TGTGCCAGCAGTCCGCCCCCCCGGACAGGGAAACACGAGCAGTACTTC
CASSPPPRTGKHEQYF
>TRBV10-2|NA|TRBJ1-5|many
TGCGCCAGCAGTGAAGGATCACGGAATCAGCCCCAGCATTTT
CASSEGSRNQPQHF
>TRBV5-6|NA|TRBJ1-5|many
TGTGCCAGCAGCTTCGGCAATCAGCCCCAGCATTTT
CASSFGNQPQHF